Presented here are 29 T cell receptor beta chains from one specimen sequenced in a study of OX40 agonist ivuxolimab in advanced cancers. TCRdb's copy holds only in-frame clones and misses some; the assay was immunoSEQ multiplex PCR. The table includes some 80,000 clones, less than 90% detected once. The material sequenced was CD4+ or CD8+ T cells sorted from blood, taken in a trial of the OX40 agonist ivuxolimab. These TCRs come from an adult with an advanced solid tumor such as melanoma, head and neck, liver or kidney cancer.

V gene TRBV18 combines with J gene TRBJ1-1; 11 nucleotides match TRBD1. CDR1 is KGHSH, CDR2 LQKENI, per germline. The CDR3 length is 16 residues. Germline trimming cut 0 bases from V and 5 bases from J; bases unmatched to any gene: 5. Written as DNA, the CDR3 is TGTGCCAGCTCACCACCTGGACAGGGGGCGAAAACTGAAGCTTTCTTT. It encodes CASSPPGQGAKTEAFF.

The chain couples TRBV5-1 to TRBJ1-2; maybe TRBD1 (5 bases). V dropped 4 bases and J dropped 1 base, with 11 bases sitting between them. The CDR3 contains 14 residues. Germline V lookup: CDR1 SGHRS, CDR2 YFSETQ. The CDR3 loop is CASSQGTINYGYTF. The CDR3 DNA follows: TGCGCCAGCAGCCAGGGAACGATTAACTATGGCTACACCTTC. The full variable domain, rest sourced from reference TRBV5-1 and TRBJ1-2, is KAGVTQTPRYLIKTRGQQVTLSCSPISGHRSVSWYQQTPGQGLQFLFEYFSETQRNKGNFPGRFSGRQFSNSRSEMNVSTLELGDSALYLCASSQGTINYGYTFGSGTRLTVV.

This clone was found once. The V gene is TRBV5-5, the J gene TRBJ2-3, with a tentative D call TRBD2 (5 bases). From germline, CDR1 is SGHKS and CDR2 YYEKEE (reference sequence). The CDR3 has 13 residues. V was shortened by 0 bases and J by 5 bases, with 7 bases between the two germline ends. The CDR3 protein is CASSLGSGDTQYF. In DNA form, the CDR3 reads TGTGCCAGCAGCTTGGGGAGCGGAGATACGCAGTATTTT.

This chain uses TRBV5-4 with TRBJ2-3; 8 bases are shared with TRBD2. This CDR3 region has 15 residues. The germline gives CDR1 SGHNT, CDR2 YYREEE (reference sequence). Trimming cost V 0 bases and J 5 bases; bases outside gene matches: 5. CDR3 sequence (DNA): TGTGCCAGCAGCTTGGGGTTAGCGGGGATAGATACGCAGTATTTT. Translating it yields CASSLGLAGIDTQYF.

This chain connects TRBV7-9 to TRBJ2-5, with no clear D. The germline V gene has CDR1 SEHNR and CDR2 FQNEAQ (reference sequence). V lost 5 bases, J lost 5 bases, and 15 bases lay in between. The CDR3 extends over 14 amino acids. The CDR3 sequence is CASSPTEMGETQYF. DNA for the CDR3: TGTGCCAGCAGCCCCACCGAGATGGGGGAGACCCAGTACTTC.

The V gene is TRBV7-9, the J gene TRBJ2-3; maybe TRBD2 (6 bases). This CDR3 has 16 amino acids. Between the trimmed V and J ends, which lost 1 base and 7 bases, there was a span of 18 bases. Looked up from germline, CDR1 is SEHNR and CDR2 is FQNEAQ (reference sequence). This chain's CDR3 is CASSLEGGSNVHTQYF. For the CDR3, the DNA is TGTGCCAGCAGCTTAGAAGGAGGGAGCAACGTACATACGCAGTATTTT.

The chain uses TRBV7-9 and TRBJ1-5; D gene unclear. Deletions cut 5 bases from V and 2 bases from J, with 13 bases between. Germline V gene data show CDR1 as SEHNR and CDR2 as FQNEAQ (reference sequence). The CDR3 has 15 amino acids. The CDR3 coding sequence is TGTGCCAGCAGCCCCCTCGGAGTCGGCAATCAGCCCCAGCATTTT. As protein: CASSPLGVGNQPQHF.

The CDR3 loop is CASSLTGRAKEQYF. The DNA for the CDR3 is TGTGCCAGCAGCTTGACAGGGAGAGCTAAAGAGCAGTACTTC. The genes are TRBV5-6 and TRBJ2-7, with a tentative D call TRBD1 (6 bases). Trimming left V 1 base short and J 7 bases short, with 15 bases between. The CDR3 totals 14 residues. Germline V CDR1 and CDR2: SGHDT, YYEEEE.

CDR3 DNA: TGTGCCAGCAGTACCGGGACAACCTACGAGCAGTACTTC. It yields the protein CASSTGTTYEQYF. The rearrangement links TRBV6-6 to TRBJ2-7; tentatively, D is TRBD1 (6 bases). CDR3 length equals 13 residues. V lost 5 bases, J lost 2 bases, and 10 bases lay in between. Germline CDR1 is MNHNY and CDR2 is SVGAGI (reference sequence).

This clone was picked up one time. The rearrangement joins TRBV11-3 to TRBJ1-3; tentative D call: TRBD1 (5 bases). Germline CDR1 reads SGHNT; CDR2 reads YENEEA. The V and J ends lost 5 bases and 1 base respectively, with 15 bases between them. This CDR3 region has 16 residues. Here the CDR3 DNA reads TGTGCCAGCAGCCCCAATAGGGGCGGGTCTGGAAACACCATATATTTT. Its protein product is CASSPNRGGSGNTIYF.

The CDR3 reads CASRGTGLQPQHF. CDR3 coding DNA: TGTGCCAGTAGAGGGACAGGTCTTCAGCCCCAGCATTTT. The gene calls are TRBV19 and TRBJ1-5; 8 nucleotides align to TRBD1. The germline gives CDR1 LNHDA, CDR2 SQIVND (reference sequence). The CDR3 contains 13 residues. V lost 6 bases, J lost 6 bases, and 4 bases stayed unmatched.

The genes are TRBV9 and TRBJ2-2; 8 nucleotides line up with TRBD1. This CDR3 has 16 amino acids. CDR1 and CDR2 from the germline V gene are SGDLS and YYNGEE. V lost 4 bases, J lost 1 base, and 6 bases stayed unmatched. This CDR3 is CASSPRGQENTGELFF. Here the CDR3 DNA reads TGTGCCAGCAGCCCCAGGGGACAGGAGAACACCGGGGAGCTGTTTTTT. Using reference TRBV9 and TRBJ2-2 for the parts outside the CDR3, the full variable domain is DSGVTQTPKHLITATGQRVTLRCSPRSGDLSVYWYQQSLDQGLQFLIQYYNGEERAKGNILERFSAQQFPDLHSELNLSSLELGDSALYFCASSPRGQENTGELFFGEGSRLTVL.

The chain uses TRBV29-1 and TRBJ2-3; no clear D. The CDR3 length is 15 residues. Germline V gives CDR1 SQVTM, CDR2 ANQGSEA. V lost 2 bases, J lost 0 bases, and 12 bases lay in between. The CDR3 region has the DNA TGCAGCGTTGAATCTAAGATTTTTAGCACAGATACGCAGTATTTT. This encodes CSVESKIFSTDTQYF.

CDR3: CASSEEDRGRTNEKLFF. The CDR3 region has the DNA TGTGCCAGCAGTGAAGAAGACAGGGGGCGAACTAATGAAAAACTGTTTTTT. V usage is TRBV6-1 and J usage is TRBJ1-4, with TRBD1 identical over 10 bases. Per germline, CDR1 MNHNS and CDR2 SASEGT. J lost 1 base, V lost 1 base, and 3 bases had no gene match. CDR3 length: 17 amino acids.

The rearrangement links TRBV5-1 to TRBJ2-3, with 8 bases aligning to TRBD2. The CDR3 is 16 residues long. Germline V gene data show CDR1 as SGHRS and CDR2 as YFSETQ. V shed 1 base and J 3 bases; nucleotides not matched to a gene: 7. The CDR3 is CASSLFPGGQTDTQYF. In DNA form, the CDR3 reads TGCGCCAGCAGCTTGTTTCCGGGGGGGCAAACAGATACGCAGTATTTT.

The chain employs TRBV5-1 and TRBJ2-5; no clear D gene. V shed 0 bases and J shed 1 base, with 13 bases lying between them. This CDR3 has 16 residues. Germline lookup yields CDR1 SGHRS and CDR2 YFSETQ. The CDR3 DNA follows: TGCGCCAGCAGCTTGGGAAGTCCCAGGAGCCAAGAGACCCAGTACTTC. Residues: CASSLGSPRSQETQYF.

The rearrangement links TRBV5-1 to TRBJ1-2, with 8 bases that match TRBD1. J lost 8 bases, V lost 3 bases, and 6 bases had no gene match. This CDR3 is 13 amino acids long. Germline CDR1 and CDR2: SGHRS and YFSETQ. CDR3 sequence: CASSSTGQGGYTF. The CDR3 DNA is TGCGCCAGCAGCTCCACAGGACAGGGAGGCTACACCTTC.

The genes are TRBV2 and TRBJ2-5, with TRBD1 as a possible D gene (5 bases). Germline assignment: CDR1 SNHLY and CDR2 FYNNEI. The CDR3 runs to 14 residues. Trimming pared 2 bases from V and 2 bases from J, leaving 9 bases between. As DNA, the CDR3 is TGTGCCAGCAGTGAATGGGGCCGGCAAGAGACCCAGTACTTC. It encodes CASSEWGRQETQYF.

The sample holds a few counts of this clone. The chain joins TRBV19 to TRBJ2-3; 10 nucleotides line up with TRBD2. V lost 5 bases and J lost 3; bases outside the gene matches: 11. CDR1 and CDR2 from the germline V gene are LNHDA and SQIVND (reference sequence). The CDR3 sequence is 17 residues long. DNA for the CDR3: TGTGCCAGTAGTTTACCTAGCGGGGGAGTTAGGACAGATACGCAGTATTTT. It specifies CASSLPSGGVRTDTQYF. The whole variable domain, remainder taken from reference TRBV19 and TRBJ2-3, is DGGITQSPKYLFRKEGQNVTLSCEQNLNHDAMYWYRQDPGQGLRLIYYSQIVNDFQKGDIAEGYSVSREKKESFPLTVTSAQKNPTAFYLCASSLPSGGVRTDTQYFGPGTRLTVL.

The chain combines TRBV6-6 with TRBJ1-1; no firm D call. CDR3 length: 15 amino acids. Per the germline V gene, CDR1 is MNHNY and CDR2 is SVGAGI (reference sequence). Trimming pared 0 bases from V and 3 bases from J, leaving 11 bases between. The CDR3 bases are TGTGCCAGCAGTTACTCAATGTTGGTAGACACTGAAGCTTTCTTT. This encodes CASSYSMLVDTEAFF.

This clone was detected only once. The rearrangement links TRBV7-2 to TRBJ1-2; D unclear. The CDR3 runs 12 residues. CDR1 is SGHTA, CDR2 FQGNSA, per germline. The V and J ends lost 5 bases and 10 bases respectively, with 14 bases between them. The DNA for the CDR3 is TGTGCCAGCAGCCCCCGAGGACGGGACTACACCTTC. This codes for CASSPRGRDYTF.

The chain uses TRBV5-5 and TRBJ2-7; D not certain. Germline V gene lookup returns CDR1 SGHKS and CDR2 YYEKEE (reference sequence). The germline V and J ends were trimmed by 1 base and 3 bases, with 14 bases remaining between them. The CDR3 consists of 15 residues. The CDR3, as DNA: TGTGCCAGCAGCTTGTCGGCAGGTCAACGCTACGAGCAGTACTTC. Translation: CASSLSAGQRYEQYF.

This clone was seen more than once but under ten times. The J gene is TRBJ2-5, the V gene TRBV2; 9 bases are shared with TRBD2. The length of the CDR3 is 14 residues. The germline V gene has CDR1 SNHLY and CDR2 FYNNEI. V was pared by 5 bases and J by 7 bases, with 8 bases of the junction left unmatched. CDR3 sequence reads: CASSSLGGGGTQYF. CDR3 coding DNA: TGTGCCAGCAGTTCGCTTGGCGGGGGGGGGACCCAGTACTTC.

V usage is TRBV6-5 and J usage is TRBJ2-3, with D perhaps TRBD2 (5 bases). The CDR3 covers 13 residues. V was clipped by 2 bases and J by 9 bases, with 12 bases between them. Looked up from germline, CDR1 is MNHEY and CDR2 is SVGAGI. The CDR3 DNA reads as TGTGCCAGCAGTTACGGTCGGGATCAAACGCAGTATTTT. Its protein is CASSYGRDQTQYF.

The chain is built from TRBV7-2 and TRBJ1-5, with D possibly matching TRBD1 (6 bases). V was pared by 5 bases and J by 7 bases, with 12 bases between. Germline V gene lookup returns CDR1 SGHTA and CDR2 FQGNSA. This CDR3 contains 13 residues. CDR3 amino acids: CASSEQQGQPQHF. In DNA form, the CDR3 reads TGTGCCAGCAGCGAACAACAGGGACAGCCCCAGCATTTT.

The CDR3 here is CAISESEGTGGLDAFF. As DNA, the CDR3 is TGTGCCATCAGTGAGTCGGAAGGGACAGGGGGCTTGGATGCTTTCTTT. This rearrangement joins TRBV10-3 to TRBJ1-1, with 12 nucleotides matching TRBD1. The CDR3 consists of 16 residues. Per the germline V gene, CDR1 is ENHRY and CDR2 is SYGVKD. The junction had 10 bases not matched to a gene; V was cut back by 0 bases and J by 11 bases.

The rearrangement links TRBV5-4 to TRBJ1-2; 7 positions agree with TRBD1. This CDR3 contains 13 residues. Germline V gives CDR1 SGHNT, CDR2 YYREEE (reference sequence). V lost 4 bases, J lost 2 bases, and 2 bases stayed unmatched. CDR3: CASSPQGNYGYTF. The CDR3 DNA reads TGTGCCAGCAGCCCACAGGGGAACTATGGCTACACCTTC.

The genes are TRBV4-2 and TRBJ1-5; perhaps TRBD1 as D (5 bases). V was shortened by 0 bases and J by 0 bases, with 15 bases between the two germline ends. The CDR3 consists of 18 residues. CDR1 and CDR2 (germline): LGHNA, YNFKEQ. CDR3 in amino acids: CASSQEGGLANSNQPQHF. In DNA, the CDR3 is TGTGCCAGCAGCCAAGAGGGGGGATTGGCTAATAGCAATCAGCCCCAGCATTTT.

The V gene is TRBV7-2, the J gene TRBJ1-3, with D possibly TRBD1 on 6 matching bases. The CDR3 sequence is 16 residues long. Per germline, CDR1 SGHTA and CDR2 FQGNSA. Trimming removed 5 bases from V and 0 bases from J, with 14 bases in between. CDR3 loop: CASSPFTGRSGNTIYF. As DNA, the CDR3 is TGTGCCAGCAGCCCATTTACAGGGCGCTCTGGAAACACCATATATTTT.